This T cell receptor beta chain derives from a study of shared clonotypes between healthy human individuals. Study at large: Two women and a few men aged 18 to 49 served as donors.

V dropped 1 base and J dropped 1 base, with 10 bases sitting between them. This CDR3 contains 15 residues. Germline V lookup: CDR1 LNHDA, CDR2 SQIVND (reference sequence). Over several immunoSEQ plates, each subset's genomic DNA was distributed in even portions. TCRdb keeps only in-frame clones here, not all; method: immunoSEQ multiplex PCR. There are some 490,000 clones in the sample; 65% to 85% occur only once, and 12% lies in the top ten. All of the donors resided in Nashville, Tennessee, and each was a Caucasian adult. The sample was PBMCs. This sequence was found in a woman aged 40 to 50 in good health. Some clones in this sample may be carry-over from other donors' samples. The chain carries TRBV19 and TRBJ1-2, with unresolved D. CDR3 DNA sequence: TGTGCCAGTAGTATAGCGGGGTTCGTTAACTATGGCTACACCTTC. Its protein is CASSIAGFVNYGYTF.